Ten or more counts support the clone carrying this T cell receptor (beta chain). The data derive from a study of blood T cells in healthy people across ages. The V end was cut by 0 bases, the J end by 5 bases, with 13 bases between. The CDR3 extends over 15 amino acids. The germline CDR1 and CDR2 sequences are MNHNS and SASEGT. The use of a sample-barcoded 5' primer and a J-beta primer mix characterized a second PCR of about 7 to 12 cycles. All samples yielded 3 million or more CDR3-containing paired-end reads. Each CDR3 protein gets one entry after TCRdb re-called the 5' RACE reads with MiXCR. The sample yields 800,000 to 950,000 distinct CDR3 sequences, almost 30% seen once. The sample also formed part of further work on T cells of mothers and their children.

The material sequenced was blood. The source of this sequence is a woman between 40 and 50 years old in good health. The chain uses TRBV6-1 and TRBJ2-5; TRBD1 or TRBD2 may be the D gene (6 bases each). CDR3 coding DNA: TGTGCCAGCAGTGAAGCGGGGGGCGTATATGAGACCCAGTACTTC. It codes for CASSEAGGVYETQYF.